Listed below are T cell receptor beta chains from one sample, sequenced in a study of blood T cell repertoires in COVID-19. Clones were read by immunoSEQ multiplex PCR, and TCRdb kept only the in-frame ones, dropping some. The table lists roughly 360,000 clones, 83% of them singletons. The material sequenced was PBMCs or T cells enriched from blood (not recorded which). The source is a woman between 45 and 65 years old who had recovered from COVID-19. CDR3s include the opening cysteine and the closing phenylalanine or tryptophan. Each record gives: J gene, V gene, D gene, clone size, CDR3 protein, CDR3 DNA. D genes are given only for firm matches. Only some rows state a clone size, as once, few, many or a class for expanded clones.

TRBJ2-2	TRBV7-3	TRBD2	-	CASSITSDNTGELFF	TGTGCCAGCAGCATCACTAGCGACAACACCGGGGAGCTGTTTTTT
TRBJ1-2	TRBV7-9	-	once	CASSSNAGRQTFNYGYTF	TGTGCCAGCAGCTCAAACGCCGGAAGACAGACTTTCAACTATGGCTACACCTTC
TRBJ1-5	TRBV6-1	TRBD1	many	CASSEKRTGNSNQPQHF	TGTGCCAGCAGTGAGAAACGGACAGGGAATAGCAATCAGCCCCAGCATTTT
TRBJ1-2	TRBV6-2/TRBV6-3	TRBD1	-	CASSEGQNYGYTF	TGTGCCAGCAGTGAGGGACAGAACTATGGCTACACCTTC
TRBJ1-6	TRBV18	TRBD1	few	CASSPDRGISPLHF	TGTGCCAGCTCACCCGACAGGGGTATTTCACCCCTCCACTTT
TRBJ2-6	TRBV6-2/TRBV6-3	-	-	CASSYPGSGANVLTF	TGTGCCAGCAGTTACCCCGGCTCTGGGGCCAACGTCCTGACTTTC
TRBJ1-1	TRBV28	-	few	CASSSGMNTEAFF	TGTGCCAGCAGTTCGGGGATGAACACTGAAGCTTTCTTT
TRBJ2-7	TRBV9	-	-	CASSVAPSSSGYEQYF	TGTGCCAGCAGCGTGGCCCCTTCTAGTAGTGGGTACGAGCAGTACTTC
TRBJ1-1	TRBV30	TRBD1	-	CGYRGNTEAFF	TGTGGCTACAGGGGGAACACTGAAGCTTTCTTT
TRBJ1-1	TRBV5-8	-	once	CASLPQGLGNTEAFF	TGTGCCAGCCTCCCTCAGGGCTTGGGGAACACTGAAGCTTTCTTT
TRBJ1-4	TRBV19	TRBD1	-	CASSLSPSGGLNEKLFF	TGTGCCAGTAGTTTGTCCCCCTCAGGGGGCCTTAATGAAAAACTGTTTTTT
TRBJ2-7	TRBV21-1	-	-	CASSKGGTGALYEQYF	TGTGCCAGCAGCAAAGGGGGGACAGGGGCTTTGTACGAGCAGTACTTC
TRBJ2-7	TRBV5-6	TRBD2	-	CASSLRPGGASFYEQYF	TGTGCCAGCAGCTTGCGCCCGGGGGGGGCTTCTTTCTACGAGCAGTACTTC
TRBJ1-1	TRBV27	-	-	CASSLSGMLGTEAFF	TGTGCCAGCAGTTTATCCGGGATGTTAGGCACTGAAGCTTTCTTT
TRBJ2-7	TRBV3-1/TRBV3-2	-	once	CASSLSGRPYEQYF	TGTGCCAGCAGCCTTTCTGGCAGGCCCTACGAGCAGTACTTC
TRBJ2-3	TRBV5-1	TRBD2	-	CASSPEREGKDTQYF	TGCGCCAGCAGCCCTGAGCGGGAGGGCAAAGATACGCAGTATTTT
TRBJ2-7	TRBV6-6	-	-	CASEQGPGAYEQYF	TGTGCCAGCGAACAGGGGCCGGGGGCCTACGAGCAGTACTTC
TRBJ1-5	TRBV9	-	-	CASSVAYNQPQHF	TGTGCCAGCAGCGTAGCTTACAATCAGCCCCAGCATTTT
TRBJ2-2	TRBV28	TRBD2	once	CATPGGDGYTGELFF	TGTGCCACCCCGGGGGGGGATGGGTACACCGGGGAGCTGTTTTTT
TRBJ1-6	TRBV19	TRBD1	-	CASSTGAPKGNSPLHF	TGTGCCAGTTCGACAGGGGCCCCAAAAGGGAATTCACCCCTCCACTTT
TRBJ1-2	TRBV30	-	-	CAWSVSGGRSTF	TGTGCCTGGAGTGTAAGTGGGGGCCGGTCCACCTTC
TRBJ2-4	TRBV7-9	TRBD2	-	CASSPLTSGIAKNIQYF	TGTGCCAGCAGCCCGTTGACTAGCGGGATAGCCAAAAACATTCAGTACTTC
TRBJ2-2	TRBV15	TRBD2	-	CATSSLAGGGGELFF	TGTGCCACCAGCAGCCTCGCGGGGGGGGGCGGGGAGCTGTTTTTT
TRBJ2-1	TRBV19	TRBD2	-	CASSMVAGETEQFF	TGTGCCAGTAGTATGGTAGCGGGAGAGACTGAGCAGTTCTTC
TRBJ1-4	TRBV27	TRBD1	few	CASRLSTGINEKLFF	TGTGCCAGCAGGCTCTCGACAGGGATTAATGAAAAACTGTTTTTT
TRBJ1-1	TRBV5-3	-	-	CARSLAFRAQLDTEAFF	TGTGCCAGAAGCTTGGCCTTCAGGGCTCAACTGGACACTGAAGCTTTCTTT
TRBJ2-3	TRBV5-6	-	-	CASIGDKGTQYF	TGTGCCAGCATAGGGGACAAAGGCACGCAGTATTTT
TRBJ2-5	TRBV5-1	-	-	CASSLDLQETQYF	TGCGCCAGCAGCCTGGACCTACAAGAGACCCAGTACTTC
TRBJ1-1	TRBV7-2	-	-	CASSRQGAKTEAFF	TGTGCCAGCAGTCGTCAGGGCGCGAAGACTGAAGCTTTCTTT
TRBJ2-1	TRBV18	-	-	CASSPSNEQFF	TGTGCCAGCTCACCGAGCAATGAGCAGTTCTTC
TRBJ1-3	TRBV6-2/TRBV6-3	-	-	CASSQDRTSGNTIYF	TGTGCCAGCAGTCAGGACAGAACTTCTGGAAACACCATATATTTT
TRBJ2-5	TRBV9	TRBD2	-	CASSVEPSGGSRTQYF	TGTGCCAGCAGCGTAGAGCCTAGCGGGGGGTCTAGGACCCAGTACTTC
TRBJ1-1	TRBV5-1	-	once	CASSLAGGGAEAFF	TGCGCCAGCAGCTTGGCGGGGGGTGGCGCTGAAGCTTTCTTT
TRBJ2-2	TRBV19	-	-	CASRAPPGTGELFF	TGTGCCAGTAGGGCTCCCCCAGGGACCGGGGAGCTGTTTTTT
TRBJ2-2	TRBV7-2	-	-	CASSLRAAAGGELFF	TGTGCCAGCAGCTTAAGGGCGGCAGCAGGGGGGGAGCTGTTTTTT
TRBJ2-5	TRBV7-3	TRBD2	-	CASSLLGAGGETQYF	TGTGCCAGCAGCTTACTGGGGGCGGGGGGGGAGACCCAGTACTTC
TRBJ1-1	TRBV11-3	-	-	CASSRGGGTEAFF	TGTGCCAGCAGCCGAGGGGGGGGGACTGAAGCTTTCTTT
TRBJ1-2	TRBV19	TRBD1	-	CASSIMGGQGRGYTF	TGTGCCAGTAGTATCATGGGGGGACAGGGCCGAGGCTACACCTTC
TRBJ1-1	TRBV30	-	once	CAWSRGGVPEAFF	TGTGCCTGGAGCCGGGGGGGGGTTCCTGAAGCTTTCTTT
TRBJ1-2	TRBV9	-	-	CASSASFIRLPTGGYTF	TGTGCCAGCAGCGCGTCATTCATTAGGCTGCCAACGGGTGGCTACACCTTC
TRBJ1-1	TRBV4-3	-	-	CASSLHGGATGWAEAFF	TGCGCCAGCAGCCTTCATGGTGGGGCGACGGGTTGGGCTGAAGCTTTCTTT
TRBJ2-1	TRBV6-4	TRBD2	-	CASSAGLAGVNEQFF	TGTGCCAGCAGTGCTGGACTAGCGGGGGTCAATGAGCAGTTCTTC
TRBJ1-1	TRBV10-3	TRBD1	once	CAISRGQGAKTEAFF	TGTGCCATCAGTAGGGGACAGGGGGCTAAGACTGAAGCTTTCTTT
TRBJ1-1	TRBV6-5	TRBD1	-	CAGRQGLNTEAFF	TGTGCCGGCCGACAGGGCCTGAACACTGAAGCTTTCTTT
TRBJ1-2	TRBV6-2/TRBV6-3	-	-	CASSQRGWANYGYTF	TGTGCCAGCAGTCAAAGGGGTTGGGCTAACTATGGCTACACCTTC
TRBJ2-7	TRBV6-1	-	-	CASSERQQGSYEQYF	TGTGCCAGCAGTGAAAGGCAACAGGGTTCCTACGAGCAGTACTTC
TRBJ2-3	TRBV14	-	-	CASSPERGRFTDTQYF	TGTGCCAGCAGCCCTGAAAGAGGGAGGTTCACAGATACGCAGTATTTT
TRBJ2-2	TRBV19	TRBD2	-	CASSTRTSGIHTGELFF	TGTGCCAGTAGTACCCGGACTAGCGGGATACACACCGGGGAGCTGTTTTTT
TRBJ1-3	TRBV11-2	TRBD1	-	CASSLGDRGNTIYF	TGTGCCAGCAGCTTAGGGGACAGAGGGAACACCATATATTTT
TRBJ1-1	TRBV5-4	-	few	CASSPGGPSNTEAFF	TGTGCCAGCAGCCCGGGCGGGCCTTCGAACACTGAAGCTTTCTTT
TRBJ1-6	TRBV19	-	-	CASSTQGNNSPLHF	TGTGCCAGTAGCACACAGGGAAATAATTCACCCCTCCACTTT